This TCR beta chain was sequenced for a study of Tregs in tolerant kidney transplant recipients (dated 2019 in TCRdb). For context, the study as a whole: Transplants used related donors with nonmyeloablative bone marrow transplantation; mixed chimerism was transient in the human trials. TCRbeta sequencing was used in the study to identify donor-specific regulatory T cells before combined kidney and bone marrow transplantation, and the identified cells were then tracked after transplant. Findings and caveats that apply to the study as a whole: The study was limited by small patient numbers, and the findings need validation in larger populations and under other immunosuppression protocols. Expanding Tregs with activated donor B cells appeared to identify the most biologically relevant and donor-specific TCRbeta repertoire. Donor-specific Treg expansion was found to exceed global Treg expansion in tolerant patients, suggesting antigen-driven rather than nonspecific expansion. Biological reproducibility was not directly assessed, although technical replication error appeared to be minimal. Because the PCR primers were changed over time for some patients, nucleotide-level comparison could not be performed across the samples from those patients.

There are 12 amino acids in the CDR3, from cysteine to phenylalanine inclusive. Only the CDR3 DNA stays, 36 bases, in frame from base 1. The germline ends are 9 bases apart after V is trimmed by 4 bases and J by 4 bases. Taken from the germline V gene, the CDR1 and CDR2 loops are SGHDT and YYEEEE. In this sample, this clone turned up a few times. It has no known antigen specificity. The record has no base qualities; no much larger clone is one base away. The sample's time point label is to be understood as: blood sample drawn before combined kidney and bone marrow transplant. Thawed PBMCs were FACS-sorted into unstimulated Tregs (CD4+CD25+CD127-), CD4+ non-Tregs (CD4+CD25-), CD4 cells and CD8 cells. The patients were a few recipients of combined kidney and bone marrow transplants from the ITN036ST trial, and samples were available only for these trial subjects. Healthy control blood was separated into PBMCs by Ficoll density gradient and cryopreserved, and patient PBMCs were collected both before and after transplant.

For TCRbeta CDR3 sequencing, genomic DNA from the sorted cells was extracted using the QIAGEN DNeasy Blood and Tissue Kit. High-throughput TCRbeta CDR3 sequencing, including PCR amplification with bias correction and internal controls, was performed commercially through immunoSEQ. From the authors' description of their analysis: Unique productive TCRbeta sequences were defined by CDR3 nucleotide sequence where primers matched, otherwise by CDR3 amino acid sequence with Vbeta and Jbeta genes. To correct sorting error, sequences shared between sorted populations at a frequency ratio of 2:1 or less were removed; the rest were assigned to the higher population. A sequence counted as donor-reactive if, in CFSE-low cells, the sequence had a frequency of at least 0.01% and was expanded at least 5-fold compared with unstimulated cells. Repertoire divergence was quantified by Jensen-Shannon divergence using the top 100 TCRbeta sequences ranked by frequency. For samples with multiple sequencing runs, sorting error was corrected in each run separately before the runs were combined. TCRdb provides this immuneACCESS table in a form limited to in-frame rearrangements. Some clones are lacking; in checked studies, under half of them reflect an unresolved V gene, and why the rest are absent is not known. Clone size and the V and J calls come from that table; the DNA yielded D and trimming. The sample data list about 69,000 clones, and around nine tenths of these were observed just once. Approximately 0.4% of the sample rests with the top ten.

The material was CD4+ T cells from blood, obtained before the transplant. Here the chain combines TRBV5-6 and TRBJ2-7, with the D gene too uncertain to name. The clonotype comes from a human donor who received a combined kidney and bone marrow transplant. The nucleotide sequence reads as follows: TGTGCCAGCAGCACCGACAATTACGAGCAGTACTTC. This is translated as CASSTDNYEQYF.